These T cell receptor beta chains were read from a single sample in a study of T cell changes during pregnancy in multiple sclerosis. TCRdb keeps only in-frame clones here, not all; method: immunoSEQ multiplex PCR. Among over 25,000 clones, roughly 92% were seen once, and the ten largest hold about 0.76%. The sample here was CD4+ T cells from peripheral blood mononuclear cells, taken in the first trimester of pregnancy. The origin of the receptors is a female donor with multiple sclerosis, enrolled in a pregnancy study. CDR3s include the opening cysteine and the closing phenylalanine or tryptophan. D genes are given only for firm matches. Some rows have no size entry. The others give once, few or many, or a class for an expanded clone.

TRBJ1-5,.,.,TRBV19,TGTGCCAGTAGTATAGGGGGGGGGCTCTATAGCAATCAGCCCCAGCATTTT,CASSIGGGLYSNQPQHF
TRBJ1-5,.,TRBD1,TRBV5-1,TGCGCCAGCAGCTTGGTCCAGGGGGGTCAGCCCCAGCATTTT,CASSLVQGGQPQHF
TRBJ1-2,few,TRBD1,TRBV6-1,TGTGCCAGCAGTGAAGCGTGGACAGGGGACGTTACCTATGGCTACACCTTC,CASSEAWTGDVTYGYTF
TRBJ1-2,once,.,TRBV30,TGTGCCTGGAGTATACTCATGACAGCCGCCACAAACTATGGCTACACCTTC,CAWSILMTAATNYGYTF
TRBJ1-1,.,TRBD1,TRBV5-1,TGCGCCAGCAGCTCCCGGCGGCAGGGGGACTGGGCTTTCTTT,CASSSRRQGDWAFF
TRBJ2-7,.,.,TRBV7-9,TGTGCCAGCAGCCGGACAGAGATCGGCGAGCAGTACTTC,CASSRTEIGEQYF
TRBJ2-7,.,.,TRBV4-1,TGCGCCAGCAGCCAAGAACCCAGTCACGGGTACGAGCAGTACTTC,CASSQEPSHGYEQYF
TRBJ2-5,.,TRBD1,TRBV7-2,TGTGCCAGCAGCCTATGGACAGGGAGGTTCCAAGAGACCCAGTACTTC,CASSLWTGRFQETQYF
TRBJ1-1,few,.,TRBV28,TGTGCCAGCAGTTTAATAGTAGTTCCTGAAGCTTTCTTT,CASSLIVVPEAFF
TRBJ1-1,.,.,TRBV4-1,TGCGCCAGCAGCCATCAGAGGGGCAGGGGCAACACTGAAGCTTTCTTT,CASSHQRGRGNTEAFF
TRBJ2-4,.,TRBD1,TRBV7-3,TGTGCCAGCAGCTTAGGGGGGTACAGGGGGCATGGGGACATTCAGTACTTC,CASSLGGYRGHGDIQYF
TRBJ2-7,.,.,TRBV4-3,TGCGCCAGCAGCCAAGATCTAAGACGGGTGTCCTACGAGCAGTACTTC,CASSQDLRRVSYEQYF
TRBJ1-5,.,TRBD1,TRBV29-1,TGCAGCGCCTCACAGGGGGCGAGCAATCAGCCCCAGCATTTT,CSASQGASNQPQHF
TRBJ1-4,.,.,TRBV19,TGTGCCAGTAGTAGGGGACACGATGAAAAACTGTTTTTT,CASSRGHDEKLFF
TRBJ1-3,.,.,TRBV6-6,TGTGCCAGCAGTTACTCTGACAGGGGAAACACCATATATTTT,CASSYSDRGNTIYF